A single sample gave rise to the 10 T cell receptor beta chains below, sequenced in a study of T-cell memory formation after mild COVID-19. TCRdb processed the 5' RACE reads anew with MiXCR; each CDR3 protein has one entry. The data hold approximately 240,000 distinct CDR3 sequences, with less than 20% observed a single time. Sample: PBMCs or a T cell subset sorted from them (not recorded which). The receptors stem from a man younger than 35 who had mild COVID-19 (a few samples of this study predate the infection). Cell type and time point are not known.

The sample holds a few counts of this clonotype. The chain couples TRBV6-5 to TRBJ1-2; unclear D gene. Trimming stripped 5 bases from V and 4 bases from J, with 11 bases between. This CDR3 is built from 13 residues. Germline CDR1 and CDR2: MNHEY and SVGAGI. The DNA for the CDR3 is TGTGCCAGCAGTAAAGGACTGAGCTATGGCTACACCTTC. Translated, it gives CASSKGLSYGYTF.

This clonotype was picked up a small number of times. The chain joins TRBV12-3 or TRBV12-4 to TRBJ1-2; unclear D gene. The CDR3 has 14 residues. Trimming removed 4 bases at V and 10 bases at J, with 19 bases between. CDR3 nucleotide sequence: TGTGCCAGCAGTTCCCGGCCCAGAATCATCGACTACACCTTC. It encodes CASSSRPRIIDYTF.

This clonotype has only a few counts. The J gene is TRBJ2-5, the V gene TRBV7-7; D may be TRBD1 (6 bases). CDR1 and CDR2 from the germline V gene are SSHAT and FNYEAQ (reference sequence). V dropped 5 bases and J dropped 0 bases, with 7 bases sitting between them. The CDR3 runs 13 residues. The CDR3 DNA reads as TGTGCCAGCAGCACAGGGTACCAAGAGACCCAGTACTTC. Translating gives CASSTGYQETQYF. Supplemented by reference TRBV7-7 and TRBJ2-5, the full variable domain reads GAGVSQSPRYKVTKRGQDVTLRCDPISSHATLYWYQQALGQGPEFLTYFNYEAQPDKSGLPSDRFSAERPEGSISTLTIQRTEQRDSAMYRCASSTGYQETQYFGPGTRLLVL.

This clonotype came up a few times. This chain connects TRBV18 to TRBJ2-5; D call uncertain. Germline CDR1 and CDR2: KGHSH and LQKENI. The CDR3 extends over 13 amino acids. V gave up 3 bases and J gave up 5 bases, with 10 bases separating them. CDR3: CASSPDAWETQYF. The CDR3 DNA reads TGTGCCAGCTCACCCGACGCATGGGAGACCCAGTACTTC. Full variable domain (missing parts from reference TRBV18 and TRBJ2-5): NAGVMQNPRHLVRRRGQEARLRCSPMKGHSHVYWYRQLPEEGLKFMVYLQKENIIDESGMPKERFSAEFPKEGPSILRIQQVVRGDSAAYFCASSPDAWETQYFGPGTRLLVL.

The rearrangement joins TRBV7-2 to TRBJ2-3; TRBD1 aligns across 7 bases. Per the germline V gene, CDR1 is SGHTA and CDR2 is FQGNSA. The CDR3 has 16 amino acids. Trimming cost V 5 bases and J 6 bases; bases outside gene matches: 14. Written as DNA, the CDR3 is TGTGCCAGCAGCGTACAGGGGACCGGAAAACTCGATACGCAGTATTTT. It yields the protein CASSVQGTGKLDTQYF.

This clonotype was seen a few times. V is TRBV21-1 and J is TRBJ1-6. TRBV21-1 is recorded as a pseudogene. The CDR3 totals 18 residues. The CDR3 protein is CASSAGEVRGKDGSPLHF. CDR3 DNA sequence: TGTGCCAGCAGCGCCGGGGAGGTGAGGGGAAAAGATGGCTCACCCCTCCACTTT.

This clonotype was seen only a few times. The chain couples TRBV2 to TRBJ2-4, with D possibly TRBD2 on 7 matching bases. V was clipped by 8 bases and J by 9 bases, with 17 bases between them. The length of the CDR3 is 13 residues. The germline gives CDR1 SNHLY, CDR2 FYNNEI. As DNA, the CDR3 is TGTGCCAGCCTGTGGGAGGGGGGTAGCATTCAGTACTTC. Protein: CASLWEGGSIQYF.

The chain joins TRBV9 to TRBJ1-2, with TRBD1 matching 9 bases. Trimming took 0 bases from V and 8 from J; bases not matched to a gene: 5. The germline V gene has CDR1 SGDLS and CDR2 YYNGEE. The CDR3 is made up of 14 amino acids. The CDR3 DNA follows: TGTGCCAGCAGCGTAGAGGCGACAGGGGGAGGCTACACCTTC. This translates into CASSVEATGGGYTF.

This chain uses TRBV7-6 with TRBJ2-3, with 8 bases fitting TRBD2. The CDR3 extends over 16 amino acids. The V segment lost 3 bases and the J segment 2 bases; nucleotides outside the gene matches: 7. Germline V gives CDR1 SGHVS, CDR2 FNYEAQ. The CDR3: CASSFPGGPDTDTQYF. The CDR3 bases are TGTGCCAGCAGCTTTCCGGGGGGGCCTGACACAGATACGCAGTATTTT.

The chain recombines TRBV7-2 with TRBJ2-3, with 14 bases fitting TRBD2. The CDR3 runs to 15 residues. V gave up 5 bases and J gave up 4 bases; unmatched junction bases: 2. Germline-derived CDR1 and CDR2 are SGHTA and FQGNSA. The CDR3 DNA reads TGTGCCAGCAGCACGACTAGCGGGGGGGCAGATACGCAGTATTTT. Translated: CASSTTSGGADTQYF.